These 15 T cell receptor beta chains were all obtained from the same sample, sequenced in a study of T cells in tumors after PD-1 blockade. Measured with immunoSEQ multiplex PCR; TCRdb has only the in-frame clones, and not every one. The sample holds 55,000 to 70,000 clones, roughly 77% seen once. The sample in question was PBMCs, obtained before anti-PD-1 treatment. Receptors were obtained from a human donor with basal cell carcinoma.

J is TRBJ2-7 and V is TRBV19; 8 bases fit TRBD1. The germline gives CDR1 LNHDA, CDR2 SQIVND (reference sequence). V lost 4 bases to trimming and J lost 3 bases; unmatched junction nucleotides: 2. This CDR3 spans 13 amino acids. CDR3 bases: TGTGCCAGTAGTACCACAGGGGGCTACGAGCAGTACTTC. Its translation is CASSTTGGYEQYF.

This chain uses TRBV30 with TRBJ2-7; D remains ambiguous. The ends were cut back, 0 bases at V and 2 bases at J, with 8 bases in the middle. The CDR3 consists of 13 residues. The V gene's germline CDR1 is GTSNPN and CDR2 SVGIG (reference sequence). Here the CDR3 DNA reads TGTGCCTGGAGTGTGTCTGGCACCTACGAGCAGTACTTC. As protein: CAWSVSGTYEQYF.

The V and J genes are TRBV5-1 and TRBJ2-4, with TRBD1 matching 9 bases. The CDR3 runs to 16 residues. V lost 3 bases, J lost 4 bases, and 8 bases stayed unmatched. Germline CDR1 and CDR2: SGHRS and YFSETQ. The DNA for the CDR3 is TGCGCCAGCAGCTCAAAGACAGGGGGAATTAAAAACATTCAGTACTTC. Its protein is CASSSKTGGIKNIQYF.

V is TRBV5-6 and J is TRBJ2-7; TRBD2 is a possible D gene (7 bases). This CDR3 comprises 14 residues. The V end was cut by 1 base, the J end by 7 bases, with 15 bases between. Germline CDR1 is SGHDT and CDR2 is YYEEEE. Here the CDR3 DNA reads TGTGCCAGCAGCTTGTGGGGGGGCGGCTGGGAGCAGTACTTC. Translation gives CASSLWGGGWEQYF.

This chain uses TRBV9 with TRBJ1-1, with D unresolved. The CDR3 has 14 residues. Trimming removed 3 bases at V and 3 bases at J, with 12 bases between. The germline gives CDR1 SGDLS, CDR2 YYNGEE. Here the CDR3 DNA reads TGTGCCAGCAGCGCAGGACGGGCCGACACTGAAGCTTTCTTT. Protein product: CASSAGRADTEAFF. The variable domain in full, completed from reference TRBV9 and TRBJ1-1, reads DSGVTQTPKHLITATGQRVTLRCSPRSGDLSVYWYQQSLDQGLQFLIQYYNGEERAKGNILERFSAQQFPDLHSELNLSSLELGDSALYFCASSAGRADTEAFFGQGTRLTVV.

CDR3 sequence: CAISESSRRDYQSYEQYF. CDR3 DNA: TGTGCCATCAGTGAGTCGAGTCGTCGGGACTACCAGTCCTACGAGCAGTACTTC. The chain employs TRBV10-3 and TRBJ2-7; 7 nucleotides match TRBD2. In germline, CDR1 is ENHRY, CDR2 SYGVKD. The length of the CDR3 is 18 residues. After removal of 0 bases from V and 1 base from J, the junction contained 12 bases not matched to a gene.

The chain is built from TRBV5-5 and TRBJ2-7; D call uncertain. The CDR3 extends over 13 amino acids. V lost 1 base and J 2 bases, leaving 7 bases between the germline ends. Germline CDR1 and CDR2: SGHKS and YYEKEE (reference sequence). The CDR3 is CASSLYTAYEQYF. In nucleotides, the CDR3 is TGTGCCAGCAGCTTGTATACAGCCTACGAGCAGTACTTC.

This rearrangement joins TRBV11-3 to TRBJ2-3, with 8 bases aligning to TRBD2. CDR1 SGHNT and CDR2 YENEEA come from the germline V gene. The CDR3 has 16 residues. V lost 3 bases, J lost 0 bases, and 5 bases stayed unmatched. In DNA form, the CDR3 reads TGTGCCAGCAGCTTGTCGGGGGGGCATAGCACAGATACGCAGTATTTT. The encoded protein is CASSLSGGHSTDTQYF.

This chain links TRBV15 with TRBJ1-4, with D possibly matching TRBD1 (6 bases). The V end lost 4 bases, the J end lost 8 bases, and 17 bases lay between the germline ends. Per the germline V gene, CDR1 is LNHNV and CDR2 is YYDKDF (reference sequence). The CDR3 runs 15 residues. DNA of the CDR3: TGTGCCACCAGCAACATCCGGGACAAAAAAGAAAAACTGTTTTTT. Encoded protein: CATSNIRDKKEKLFF.

The chain has TRBV5-6 and TRBJ2-5; TRBD2 matches at 7 bases. Unmatched junction bases numbered 6, after V lost 2 bases and J lost 5 bases. This CDR3 is 14 amino acids long. Per germline, CDR1 SGHDT and CDR2 YYEEEE. CDR3 sequence: CASSFWTSRETQYF. CDR3 nucleotide sequence: TGTGCCAGCAGCTTTTGGACTAGTAGGGAGACCCAGTACTTC.

The DNA for the CDR3 is TGTGCCAGTAGTAGGAAGGGAGGATCCGGGGCCAACGTCCTGACTTTC. This codes for CASSRKGGSGANVLTF. This chain joins TRBV19 and TRBJ2-6; possibly TRBD2 for D (6 bases). CDR3 size: 16 residues. The V and J ends lost 4 bases and 4 bases respectively, with 14 bases between them. Germline-derived CDR1 and CDR2 are LNHDA and SQIVND (reference sequence).

About this clone itself: The junction and the germline gene differ at one end; a read error may be behind it. Other DNA sequences of this sample code for an identical CDR3. The chain recombines TRBV7-6 with TRBJ1-6; 9 bases match TRBD1. CDR3 length: 15 residues. Germline lookup yields CDR1 SGHVS and CDR2 FNYEAQ. As DNA, the CDR3 is TGTGCCAGTAGCTTGGGACAGGGTGGGAATTCACCCCTCCACTTT. It yields the protein CASSLGQGGNSPLHF.

This clone has a handful of counts. The gene calls are TRBV19 and TRBJ1-6; D might be TRBD1 (6 bases). Trimming shortened V by 3 bases and J by 8 bases, and 11 bases separated the two germline ends. Germline V gene sequence: CDR1 LNHDA, CDR2 SQIVND (reference sequence). CDR3 size: 14 residues. The CDR3 region has the DNA TGTGCCAGTAGTATTTGGGGGCGGGATTCACCCCTCCACTTT. Translated: CASSIWGRDSPLHF.

This clone was detected once. V usage is TRBV5-1 and J usage is TRBJ2-7; TRBD2 agrees at 12 bases. The V gene's germline CDR1 is SGHRS and CDR2 YFSETQ. This CDR3 has 14 amino acids. V shed 2 bases, J shed 6 bases, and the junction held 3 bases outside the gene matches. The CDR3 loop reads CASSLLAGGPEQYF. In nucleotides, the CDR3 is TGCGCCAGCAGCTTACTAGCGGGGGGCCCCGAGCAGTACTTC.

The genes are TRBV6-2 or TRBV6-3 and TRBJ1-1; tentative D call: TRBD1 (5 bases). V was shortened by 4 bases and J by 0 bases, with 6 bases between the two germline ends. This CDR3 comprises 13 residues. The germline V gene encodes CDR1 MNHEY and CDR2 SVGEGT. Written as DNA, the CDR3 is TGTGCCAGCAGTTTGACAGTGAACACTGAAGCTTTCTTT. Residues: CASSLTVNTEAFF.